This T cell receptor beta chain was observed in a study of T cell changes during pregnancy in multiple sclerosis. Profiled with immunoSEQ multiplex PCR; TCRdb holds only in-frame clones, not every one. The table shows tens of thousands of clones, with roughly 90% occurring only once. The V and J ends lost 4 bases and 3 bases respectively, with 14 bases between them. Germline assignment: CDR1 SGHRS and CDR2 YFSETQ. The CDR3 has 14 residues. The chain joins TRBV5-1 to TRBJ2-7; D is ambiguous. The sequencing here drew on peripheral blood, taken in the first trimester of pregnancy. The clonotype was recovered from a female donor with multiple sclerosis, enrolled in a pregnancy study. CDR3 nucleotide sequence: TGCGCCAGCAGCCCAGATATGGGCTACTACGAGCAGTACTTC. This gives the protein CASSPDMGYYEQYF.